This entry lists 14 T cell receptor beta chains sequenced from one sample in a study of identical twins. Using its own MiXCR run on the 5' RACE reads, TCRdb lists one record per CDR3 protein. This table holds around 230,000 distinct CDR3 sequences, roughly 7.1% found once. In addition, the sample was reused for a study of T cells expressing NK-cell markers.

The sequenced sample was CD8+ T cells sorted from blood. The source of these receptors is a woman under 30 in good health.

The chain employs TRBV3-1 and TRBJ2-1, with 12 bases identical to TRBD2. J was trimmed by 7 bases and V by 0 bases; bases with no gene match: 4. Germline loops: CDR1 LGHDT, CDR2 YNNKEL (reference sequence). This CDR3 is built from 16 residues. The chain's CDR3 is CASSQDWTSGINEQFF. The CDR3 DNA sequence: TGTGCCAGCAGCCAAGATTGGACTAGCGGGATAAATGAGCAGTTCTTC.

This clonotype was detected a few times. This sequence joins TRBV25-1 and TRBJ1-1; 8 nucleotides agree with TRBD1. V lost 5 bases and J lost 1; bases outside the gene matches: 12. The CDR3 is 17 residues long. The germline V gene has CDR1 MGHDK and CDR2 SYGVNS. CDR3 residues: CASSRPGTGSGNTEAFF. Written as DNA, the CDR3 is TGTGCCAGCAGTCGACCCGGGACAGGCAGCGGGAACACTGAAGCTTTCTTT.

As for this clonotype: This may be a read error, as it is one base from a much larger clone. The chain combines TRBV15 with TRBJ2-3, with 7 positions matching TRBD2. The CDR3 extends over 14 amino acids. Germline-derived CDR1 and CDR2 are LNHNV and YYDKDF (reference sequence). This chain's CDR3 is CATSEGGVTDTRYF. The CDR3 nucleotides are TGTGCCACCAGCGAGGGAGGGGTAACAGATACGCGGTATTTT. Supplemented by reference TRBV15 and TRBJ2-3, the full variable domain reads DAMVIQNPRYQVTQFGKPVTLSCSQTLNHNVMYWYQQKSSQAPKLLFHYYDKDFNNEADTPDNFQSRRPNTSFCFLDIRSPGLGDTAMYLCATSEGGVTDTRYFGPGTRLTVL.

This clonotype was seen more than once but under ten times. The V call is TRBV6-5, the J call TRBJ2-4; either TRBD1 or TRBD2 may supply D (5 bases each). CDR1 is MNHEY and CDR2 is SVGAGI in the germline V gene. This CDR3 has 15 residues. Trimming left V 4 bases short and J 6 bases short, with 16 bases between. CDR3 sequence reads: CASSFSQDGGNIQYF. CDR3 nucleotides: TGTGCCAGCAGTTTCAGTCAGGATGGGGGAAACATTCAGTACTTC.

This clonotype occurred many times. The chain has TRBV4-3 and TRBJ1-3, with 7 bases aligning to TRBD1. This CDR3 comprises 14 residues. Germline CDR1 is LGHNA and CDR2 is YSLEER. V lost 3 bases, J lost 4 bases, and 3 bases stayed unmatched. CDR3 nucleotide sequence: TGCGCCAGCAGCCAGGTGGACAGGGGAAACACCATATATTTT. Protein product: CASSQVDRGNTIYF.

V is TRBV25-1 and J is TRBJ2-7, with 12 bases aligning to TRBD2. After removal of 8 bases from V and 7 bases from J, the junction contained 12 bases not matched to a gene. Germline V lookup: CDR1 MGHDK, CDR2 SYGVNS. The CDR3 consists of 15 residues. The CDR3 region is CASGGPTSGSREQYF. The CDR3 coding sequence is TGTGCCAGCGGAGGCCCGACTAGCGGGAGTCGAGAGCAGTACTTC.

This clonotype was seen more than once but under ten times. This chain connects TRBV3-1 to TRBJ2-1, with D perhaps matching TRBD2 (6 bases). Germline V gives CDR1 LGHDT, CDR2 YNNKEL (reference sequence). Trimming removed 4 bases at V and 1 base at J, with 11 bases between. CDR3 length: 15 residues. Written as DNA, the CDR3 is TGTGCCAGCAGCCCCGGGCTAGCGTCCTACAATGAGCAGTTCTTC. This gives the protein CASSPGLASYNEQFF.

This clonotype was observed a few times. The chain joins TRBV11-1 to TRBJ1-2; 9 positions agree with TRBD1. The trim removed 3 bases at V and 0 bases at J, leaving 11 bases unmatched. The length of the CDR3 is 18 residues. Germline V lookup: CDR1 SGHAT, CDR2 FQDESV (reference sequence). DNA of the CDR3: TGTGCCAGCAGCTTTTTGTCCGCACAGGGGGCCTCTAACTATGGCTACACCTTC. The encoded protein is CASSFLSAQGASNYGYTF. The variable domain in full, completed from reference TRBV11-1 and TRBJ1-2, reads EAEVAQSPRYKITEKSQAVAFWCDPISGHATLYWYRQILGQGPELLVQFQDESVVDDSQLPKDRFSAERLKGVDSTLKIQPAELGDSAMYLCASSFLSAQGASNYGYTFGSGTRLTVV.

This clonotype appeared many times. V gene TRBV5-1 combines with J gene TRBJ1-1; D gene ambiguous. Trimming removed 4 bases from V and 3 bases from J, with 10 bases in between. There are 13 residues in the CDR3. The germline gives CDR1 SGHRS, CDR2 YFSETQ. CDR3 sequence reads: CASSPGSYTEAFF. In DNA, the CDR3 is TGCGCCAGCAGCCCGGGCAGCTACACTGAAGCTTTCTTT. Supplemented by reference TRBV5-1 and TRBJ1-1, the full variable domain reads KAGVTQTPRYLIKTRGQQVTLSCSPISGHRSVSWYQQTPGQGLQFLFEYFSETQRNKGNFPGRFSGRQFSNSRSEMNVSTLELGDSALYLCASSPGSYTEAFFGQGTRLTVV.

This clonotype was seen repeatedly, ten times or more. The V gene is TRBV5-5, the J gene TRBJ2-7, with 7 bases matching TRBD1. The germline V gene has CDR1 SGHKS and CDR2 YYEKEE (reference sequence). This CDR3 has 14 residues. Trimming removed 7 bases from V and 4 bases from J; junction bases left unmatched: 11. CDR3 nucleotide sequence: TGTGCCAGCTGGCCGGGACAGATCCTGTACGAGCAGTACTTC. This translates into CASWPGQILYEQYF.

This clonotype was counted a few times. The DNA for the CDR3 is TGTGCCAGCAGTCCCTCACGACCCGGGACTGGCACAGATACGCAGTATTTT. Translating gives CASSPSRPGTGTDTQYF. V usage is TRBV28 and J usage is TRBJ2-3; possible D gene TRBD2, 6 bases. The germline V and J ends were trimmed by 5 bases and 1 base, with 19 bases remaining between them. From germline, CDR1 is MDHEN and CDR2 SYDVKM. The CDR3 runs 17 residues. The variable domain in full, completed from reference TRBV28 and TRBJ2-3, reads DVKVTQSSRYLVKRTGEKVFLECVQDMDHENMFWYRQDPGLGLRLIYFSYDVKMKEKGDIPEGYSVSREKKERFSLILESASTNQTSMYLCASSPSRPGTGTDTQYFGPGTRLTVL.

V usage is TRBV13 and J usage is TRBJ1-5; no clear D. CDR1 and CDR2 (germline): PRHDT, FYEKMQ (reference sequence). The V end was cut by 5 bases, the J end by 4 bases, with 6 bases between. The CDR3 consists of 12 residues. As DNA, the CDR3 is TGTGCCAGCAGCCGTCAAAATCAGCCCCAGCATTTT. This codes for CASSRQNQPQHF.

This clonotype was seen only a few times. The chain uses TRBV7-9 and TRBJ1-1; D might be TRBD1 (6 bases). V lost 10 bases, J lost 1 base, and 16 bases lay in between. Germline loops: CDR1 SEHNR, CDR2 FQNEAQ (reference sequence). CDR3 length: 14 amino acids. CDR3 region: CATRDGGQNTEAFF. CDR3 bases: TGTGCCACCCGGGACGGGGGACAGAACACTGAAGCTTTCTTT.

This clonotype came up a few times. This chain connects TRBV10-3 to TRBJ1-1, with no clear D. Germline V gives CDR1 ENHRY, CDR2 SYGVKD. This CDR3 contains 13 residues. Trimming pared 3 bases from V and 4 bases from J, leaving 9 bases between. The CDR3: CAISELEVTEAFF. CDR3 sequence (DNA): TGTGCCATCAGTGAATTGGAGGTCACTGAAGCTTTCTTT.